The 26 T cell receptor beta chains reported below all come from one sample, sequenced in a study of blood T cell repertoires in COVID-19. The assay was immunoSEQ multiplex PCR, and TCRdb's table has in-frame clones only and misses some. This table has approximately 60,000 clones, 65% to 80% appearing once. Sequenced input: peripheral blood. The receptor set was obtained from a man in his sixties with acute or convalescent COVID-19.

The chain joins TRBV7-9 to TRBJ2-5; possibly TRBD2 for D (6 bases). There are 13 residues in the CDR3. CDR1 and CDR2 (germline): SEHNR, FQNEAQ (reference sequence). The germline V and J ends were trimmed by 4 bases and 5 bases, with 11 bases remaining between them. CDR3 in amino acids: CASSYTGRETQYF. In DNA form, the CDR3 reads TGTGCCAGCAGCTACACGGGGAGGGAGACCCAGTACTTC.

The chain uses TRBV7-3 and TRBJ1-2, with 7 positions matching TRBD1. The CDR3 is made up of 15 amino acids. Unmatched junction bases numbered 12, after V lost 8 bases and J lost 3 bases. CDR1 and CDR2 from the germline V gene are SGHTA and FQGTGA. The CDR3 here is CASFRGGRGYYGYTF. The CDR3 DNA sequence: TGTGCCAGCTTCAGAGGGGGCAGAGGGTACTATGGCTACACCTTC.

There are a few counts of this clone. The rearrangement links TRBV6-5 to TRBJ1-1; 8 bases are a match to TRBD1. V was clipped by 6 bases and J by 5 bases; unmatched bases: 8. The CDR3 spans 14 residues. From germline, CDR1 is MNHEY and CDR2 SVGAGI. CDR3 protein: CASRTTGAETEAFF. For the CDR3, the DNA is TGTGCCAGCAGGACGACAGGGGCCGAAACTGAAGCTTTCTTT.

The chain carries TRBV4-3 and TRBJ2-7; tentatively, D is TRBD1 (5 bases). Trimming cost V 5 bases and J 2 bases, with 10 bases left between them. This CDR3 contains 13 residues. Per germline, CDR1 LGHNA and CDR2 YSLEER. The chain's CDR3 is CASSRGITYEQYF. CDR3 DNA: TGCGCCAGCAGCAGGGGAATTACCTACGAGCAGTACTTC.

The CDR3 reads CASGLAGDDEQYF. CDR3 in DNA: TGTGCCAGCGGACTAGCGGGAGATGACGAGCAGTACTTC. V gene TRBV28 combines with J gene TRBJ2-7; 13 bases map to TRBD2. CDR1 is MDHEN and CDR2 is SYDVKM in the germline V gene. There are 13 residues in the CDR3. The junction had 3 bases not matched to a gene; V was cut back by 8 bases and J by 5 bases.

J is TRBJ1-4 and V is TRBV15; TRBD1 might be the D (5 bases). CDR1 LNHNV and CDR2 YYDKDF come from the germline V gene (reference sequence). The CDR3 loop spans 14 amino acids. Trimming took 4 bases from V and 6 from J, leaving 12 bases between them. CDR3 protein: CATSNSGGDEKLFF. The CDR3 DNA reads as TGTGCCACCAGCAATTCGGGGGGGGATGAAAAACTGTTTTTT.

This clone was seen only a few times. The chain is built from TRBV3-1 (or the pseudogene TRBV3-2) and TRBJ2-7; TRBD1 matches 9 bases. Germline V gene data show CDR1 as LGHDT and CDR2 as YNNKEL (reference sequence). V lost 5 bases to trimming and J lost 1 base; unmatched junction nucleotides: 3. This CDR3 comprises 14 residues. The CDR3: CASSSGTGSYEQYF. CDR3 in DNA: TGTGCCAGCAGCTCCGGGACAGGGTCCTACGAGCAGTACTTC.

The chain has TRBV2 and TRBJ2-1; D may be TRBD2 (5 bases). Trimming cost V 4 bases and J 10 bases, with 14 bases left between them. The CDR3 length is 13 residues. CDR1 is SNHLY, CDR2 FYNNEI, per germline. The CDR3 bases are TGTGCCAGCAGTGGTACTAGGTCACAAGAGCAGTTCTTC. Translation: CASSGTRSQEQFF.

The chain is built from TRBV5-1 and TRBJ1-4, with 8 bases identical to TRBD1. The CDR3 is made up of 16 amino acids. Germline CDR1 reads SGHRS; CDR2 reads YFSETQ. V gave up 3 bases and J gave up 7 bases; unmatched junction bases: 11. In DNA, the CDR3 is TGCGCCAGCAGCTCCCCGGGAGCAGGGGGCGGTGAAAAACTGTTTTTT. This encodes CASSSPGAGGGEKLFF.

There are a few counts of this clone. The CDR3 DNA sequence: TGTGCCACCAGCAGCGGGGACAGGGGGTACTACGAGCAGTACTTC. It encodes CATSSGDRGYYEQYF. The V gene is TRBV15, the J gene TRBJ2-7; 11 bases line up with TRBD1. Losses at the gene ends were 3 bases for V and 3 bases for J; bases not matched to a gene: 4. The germline CDR1 and CDR2 sequences are LNHNV and YYDKDF (reference sequence). This CDR3 has 15 residues.

This clone was seen a handful of times. The chain uses TRBV7-2 and TRBJ2-1; 10 nucleotides line up with TRBD2. The CDR3 length is 14 residues. V lost 4 bases, J lost 9 bases, and 6 bases stayed unmatched. Germline CDR1 is SGHTA and CDR2 is FQGNSA. The CDR3 bases are TGTGCCAGCAGCTCAGTGGGACTAGCGAGTGAGCAGTTCTTC. The encoded protein is CASSSVGLASEQFF.

A single count supports this clone. The chain couples TRBV5-1 to TRBJ1-1; TRBD1 might be the D (6 bases). The CDR3 covers 14 residues. CDR1 is SGHRS, CDR2 YFSETQ, per germline. Trimming took 2 bases from V and 2 from J, leaving 10 bases between them. CDR3 in DNA: TGCGCCAGCAGCTTTTCTGGGGGCAACACTGAAGCTTTCTTT. Its translation: CASSFSGGNTEAFF.

V gene TRBV5-8 combines with J gene TRBJ2-2; D is perhaps TRBD2 (7 bases). CDR1 and CDR2 from the germline V gene are SGHTS and YDEGEE. V lost 0 bases to trimming and J lost 4 bases, with 13 bases between them. The CDR3 has 16 residues. The CDR3 DNA reads TGTGCCAGCAGCTTGGCGGGGGGCGCGAGCACCGGGGAGCTGTTTTTT. Protein: CASSLAGGASTGELFF.

This clone was counted a few times. The chain has TRBV6-2 or TRBV6-3 and TRBJ1-4; 9 bases match TRBD1. Trimming cost V 4 bases and J 6 bases; bases outside gene matches: 3. CDR3 size: 14 residues. Looked up from germline, CDR1 is MNHEY and CDR2 is SVGEGT. The CDR3 protein is CASSSGTGHEKLFF. The CDR3 region has the DNA TGTGCCAGCAGTTCCGGGACAGGGCATGAAAAACTGTTTTTT.

The V call is TRBV6-1, the J call TRBJ2-1, with 11 nucleotides matching TRBD2. Germline V gene data show CDR1 as MNHNS and CDR2 as SASEGT. V gave up 4 bases and J gave up 6 bases; unmatched junction bases: 5. CDR3 length: 15 residues. This chain's CDR3 is CASSVAGGPSNEQFF. CDR3 coding DNA: TGTGCCAGCAGTGTAGCGGGAGGGCCCAGCAATGAGCAGTTCTTC.

In its sample, this clone was seen once. This chain links TRBV24-1 with TRBJ2-2; D is perhaps TRBD2 (5 bases). From germline, CDR1 is KGHDR and CDR2 SFDVKD. This CDR3 contains 14 residues. V was trimmed by 9 bases and J by 5 bases, leaving 15 bases between them. The CDR3 DNA sequence: TGTGCCACCGGCGCGGGTGAGGGTACCGGGGAGCTGTTTTTT. It codes for CATGAGEGTGELFF.

The rearrangement links TRBV23-1 to TRBJ2-5; TRBD2 matches at 15 bases. TRBV23-1 is an ORF, with its function uncertain. J was trimmed by 5 bases and V by 1 base; bases with no gene match: 8. This CDR3 is 18 amino acids long. The CDR3 reads CASSQLGTSGRPGETQYF. CDR3 bases: TGCGCCAGCAGTCAATTGGGGACTAGCGGGAGGCCGGGTGAGACCCAGTACTTC.

The chain is built from TRBV27 and TRBJ1-2, with D maybe TRBD1 (5 bases). Trimming removed 1 base from V and 5 bases from J, with 11 bases in between. This CDR3 is built from 14 residues. In germline, CDR1 is MNHEY, CDR2 SMNVEV (reference sequence). The CDR3 reads CASSLYPRAYGYTF. CDR3 bases: TGTGCCAGCAGTTTATATCCCAGGGCTTATGGCTACACCTTC.

The V call is TRBV7-9, the J call TRBJ1-3, with D unresolved. Germline values: CDR1 SEHNR, CDR2 FQNEAQ (reference sequence). CDR3 length: 14 residues. Trimming cost V 1 base and J 3 bases, with 7 bases left between them. The CDR3: CASSLEEIGNTIYF. The CDR3, as DNA: TGTGCCAGCAGCTTAGAGGAGATTGGAAACACCATATATTTT.

V is TRBV28 and J is TRBJ1-6; D gene ambiguous. The V end was cut by 6 bases, the J end by 3 bases, with 12 bases between. The CDR3 is made up of 15 amino acids. Germline loops: CDR1 MDHEN, CDR2 SYDVKM. Here the CDR3 DNA reads TGTGCCAGCAGCTCCTCGGGGAGCTATAATTCACCCCTCCACTTT. Translating gives CASSSSGSYNSPLHF.

The V call is TRBV28, the J call TRBJ2-1, with 10 bases matching TRBD2. J lost 6 bases, V lost 2 bases, and 4 bases had no gene match. Germline lookup yields CDR1 MDHEN and CDR2 SYDVKM. This CDR3 comprises 15 residues. CDR3 loop: CASSLATSGTNEQFF. CDR3 in DNA: TGTGCCAGCAGTTTAGCAACTAGCGGGACCAATGAGCAGTTCTTC.

This clone was observed once. The rearrangement uses TRBV19 and TRBJ2-1; 7 bases agree with TRBD1. The CDR3 totals 15 residues. The V segment lost 5 bases and the J segment 3 bases; nucleotides outside the gene matches: 7. Germline V gene lookup returns CDR1 LNHDA and CDR2 SQIVND (reference sequence). DNA for the CDR3: TGTGCCAGTAGTGCCCAGACAGGGATCTACAATGAGCAGTTCTTC. It yields the protein CASSAQTGIYNEQFF.

The chain couples TRBV16 to TRBJ1-3; D perhaps matches TRBD1 (5 bases). The germline V and J ends were trimmed by 3 bases and 4 bases, with 10 bases remaining between them. The germline gives CDR1 KGHSY, CDR2 FQNENV. CDR3 length equals 14 residues. This chain's CDR3 is CASSHGALGNTIYF. DNA for the CDR3: TGTGCCAGCAGCCATGGGGCATTAGGAAACACCATATATTTT.

This clone has just one count. V usage is TRBV18 and J usage is TRBJ2-6; D not certain. The CDR3 spans 15 residues. Germline CDR1 reads KGHSH; CDR2 reads LQKENI. V gave up 2 bases and J gave up 2 bases, with 7 bases separating them. CDR3 loop: CASSPIETGANVLTF. The CDR3 coding sequence is TGTGCCAGCTCACCAATAGAGACTGGGGCCAACGTCCTGACTTTC.

The gene calls are TRBV10-1 and TRBJ1-1, with unresolved D. Germline loops: CDR1 WNHNN, CDR2 SYGVQD (reference sequence). This CDR3 spans 13 amino acids. The V gene lost 5 bases and the J gene lost 4 bases, with 11 bases spanning the gap. The CDR3: CASSLSGGTEAFF. CDR3 DNA: TGCGCCAGCAGTCTCTCCGGCGGCACTGAAGCTTTCTTT.

The rearrangement links TRBV6-6 to TRBJ2-7, with D uncertain. Trimming shortened V by 0 bases and J by 0 bases, and 9 bases separated the two germline ends. This CDR3 comprises 15 residues. Germline-derived CDR1 and CDR2 are MNHNY and SVGAGI (reference sequence). The chain's CDR3 is CASSYSAGYSYEQYF. Written as DNA, the CDR3 is TGTGCCAGCAGTTACTCCGCAGGATACTCCTACGAGCAGTACTTC.